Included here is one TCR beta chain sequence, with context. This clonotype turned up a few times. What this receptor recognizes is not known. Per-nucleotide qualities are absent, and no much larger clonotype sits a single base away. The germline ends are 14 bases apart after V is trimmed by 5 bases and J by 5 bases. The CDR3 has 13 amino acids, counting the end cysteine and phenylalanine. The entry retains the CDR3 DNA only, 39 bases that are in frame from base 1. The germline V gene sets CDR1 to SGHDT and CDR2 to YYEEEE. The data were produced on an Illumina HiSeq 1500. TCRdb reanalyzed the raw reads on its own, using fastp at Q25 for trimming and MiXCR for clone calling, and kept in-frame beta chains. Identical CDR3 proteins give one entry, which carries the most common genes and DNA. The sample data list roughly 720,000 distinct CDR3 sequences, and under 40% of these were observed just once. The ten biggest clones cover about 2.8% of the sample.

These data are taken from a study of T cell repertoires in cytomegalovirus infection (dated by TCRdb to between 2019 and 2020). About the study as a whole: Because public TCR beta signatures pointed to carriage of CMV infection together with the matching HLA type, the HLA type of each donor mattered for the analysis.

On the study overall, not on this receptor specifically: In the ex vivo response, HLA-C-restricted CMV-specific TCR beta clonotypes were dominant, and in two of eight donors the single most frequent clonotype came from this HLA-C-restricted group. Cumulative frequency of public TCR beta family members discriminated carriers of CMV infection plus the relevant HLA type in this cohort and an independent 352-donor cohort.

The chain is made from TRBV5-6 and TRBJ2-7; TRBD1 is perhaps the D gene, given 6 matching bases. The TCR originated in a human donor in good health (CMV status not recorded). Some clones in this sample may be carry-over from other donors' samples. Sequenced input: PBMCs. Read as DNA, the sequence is TGTGCCAGCAGAATGACAGGTCCCCACGAGCAGTACTTC. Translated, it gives CASRMTGPHEQYF.